The 9 T cell receptor beta chains below all came from one sample that was sequenced in a study of T cell responses to AZD1222 COVID-19 vaccine. Method: immunoSEQ multiplex PCR; TCRdb's copy keeps in-frame clones and lacks some. Here the sample spans some 140,000 clones, less than 90% being singletons. Source: peripheral blood, taken on day 0 of MenACWY control vaccination. The receptors originated from an adult in good health.

J is TRBJ2-6 and V is TRBV7-3, with a possible D match to TRBD2 (6 bases). Per the germline V gene, CDR1 is SGHTA and CDR2 is FQGTGA. The germline V and J ends were trimmed by 5 bases and 1 base, with 9 bases remaining between them. The CDR3 is made up of 15 amino acids. The CDR3 is CASSPGGSGANVLTF. The CDR3 DNA reads as TGTGCCAGCAGCCCCGGGGGATCTGGGGCCAACGTCCTGACTTTC. The full variable domain, rest sourced from reference TRBV7-3 and TRBJ2-6, is GAGVSQTPSNKVTEKGKYVELRCDPISGHTALYWYRQSLGQGPEFLIYFQGTGAADDSGLPNDRFFAVRPEGSVSTLKIQRTERGDSAVYLCASSPGGSGANVLTFGAGSRLTVL.

The chain employs TRBV7-8 and TRBJ1-3; D ambiguous. The germline V and J ends were trimmed by 1 base and 0 bases, with 10 bases remaining between them. The germline gives CDR1 SGHVS, CDR2 FQNEAQ. CDR3 length: 16 residues. In nucleotides, the CDR3 is TGTGCCAGCAGCTTAGAAACGGGGAACTCTGGAAACACCATATATTTT. This sequence encodes CASSLETGNSGNTIYF.

The chain combines TRBV7-2 with TRBJ1-5, with D maybe TRBD1 (6 bases). The CDR3 is made up of 16 amino acids. V lost 5 bases and J 2 bases, leaving 16 bases between the germline ends. Germline V gene sequence: CDR1 SGHTA, CDR2 FQGNSA. CDR3 sequence reads: CASSKAGRGGNQPQHF. Here the CDR3 DNA reads TGTGCCAGCAGCAAAGCAGGCAGGGGAGGCAATCAGCCCCAGCATTTT.

The V and J genes are TRBV7-6 and TRBJ2-7; the match to TRBD2 covers 8 bases. V lost 1 base to trimming and J lost 6 bases; unmatched junction nucleotides: 8. Germline V lookup: CDR1 SGHVS, CDR2 FNYEAQ. This CDR3 contains 15 residues. The CDR3 protein is CASSLVAGGGGEQYF. In nucleotides, the CDR3 is TGTGCCAGCAGCTTAGTTGCGGGGGGAGGCGGCGAGCAGTACTTC. Full variable domain (outside the CDR3, taken from reference TRBV7-6 and TRBJ2-7): GAGVSQSPRYKVTKRGQDVALRCDPISGHVSLYWYRQALGQGPEFLTYFNYEAQQDKSGLPNDRFSAERPEGSISTLTIQRTEQRDSAMYRCASSLVAGGGGEQYFGPGTRLTVT.

The V call is TRBV5-5, the J call TRBJ1-2; possibly TRBD1 for D (5 bases). Trimming removed 2 bases at V and 2 bases at J, with 10 bases between. The length of the CDR3 is 14 residues. Germline CDR1 and CDR2: SGHKS and YYEKEE (reference sequence). The CDR3 here is CASSFRDDNYGYTF. CDR3 DNA sequence: TGTGCCAGCAGCTTCCGGGACGACAACTATGGCTACACCTTC.

V usage is TRBV7-2 and J usage is TRBJ1-6, with D unresolved. The CDR3 contains 15 residues. Trimming took 1 base from V and 4 from J, leaving 8 bases between them. Germline-derived CDR1 and CDR2 are SGHTA and FQGNSA. The CDR3 region is CASSLETLYNSPLHF. The CDR3 DNA sequence: TGTGCCAGCAGCTTAGAAACATTGTATAATTCACCCCTCCACTTT.

J is TRBJ1-1 and V is TRBV11-2; D gene uncertain. The V end lost 0 bases, the J end lost 3 bases, and 14 bases lay between the germline ends. CDR3 length: 16 amino acids. CDR1 SGHAT and CDR2 FQNNGV come from the germline V gene. CDR3 region: CASSLESGSYYTEAFF. In DNA, the CDR3 is TGTGCCAGCAGCTTAGAATCGGGCAGCTACTACACTGAAGCTTTCTTT.

The rearrangement joins TRBV7-9 to TRBJ2-5; D may be TRBD2 (6 bases). CDR3 length equals 14 residues. Trimming pared 5 bases from V and 1 base from J, leaving 11 bases between. Per the germline V gene, CDR1 is SEHNR and CDR2 is FQNEAQ (reference sequence). CDR3 sequence (DNA): TGTGCCAGCAGCCCGGCGGGAACCCAAGAGACCCAGTACTTC. This gives the protein CASSPAGTQETQYF.

The J gene is TRBJ1-5, the V gene TRBV28, with D possibly matching TRBD1 (5 bases). The ends were cut back, 3 bases at V and 6 bases at J, with 18 bases in the middle. Germline lookup yields CDR1 MDHEN and CDR2 SYDVKM. The CDR3 sequence is 16 residues long. DNA for the CDR3: TGTGCCAGCAGTTTCCTCCTCCAGGGAGGGAGTCAGCCCCAGCATTTT. Residues: CASSFLLQGGSQPQHF.